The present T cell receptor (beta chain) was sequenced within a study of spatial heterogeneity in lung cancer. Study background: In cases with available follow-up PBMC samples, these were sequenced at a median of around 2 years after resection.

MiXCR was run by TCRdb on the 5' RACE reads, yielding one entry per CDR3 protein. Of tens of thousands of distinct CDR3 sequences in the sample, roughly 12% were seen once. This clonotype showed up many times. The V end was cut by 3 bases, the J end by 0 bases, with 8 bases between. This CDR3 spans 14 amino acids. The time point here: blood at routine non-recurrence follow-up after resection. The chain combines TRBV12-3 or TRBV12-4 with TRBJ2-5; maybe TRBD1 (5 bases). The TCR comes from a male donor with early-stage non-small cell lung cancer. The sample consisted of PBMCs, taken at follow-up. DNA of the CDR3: TGTGCCAGCAGTTTCGGACACCACCAAGAGACCCAGTACTTC. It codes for CASSFGHHQETQYF.